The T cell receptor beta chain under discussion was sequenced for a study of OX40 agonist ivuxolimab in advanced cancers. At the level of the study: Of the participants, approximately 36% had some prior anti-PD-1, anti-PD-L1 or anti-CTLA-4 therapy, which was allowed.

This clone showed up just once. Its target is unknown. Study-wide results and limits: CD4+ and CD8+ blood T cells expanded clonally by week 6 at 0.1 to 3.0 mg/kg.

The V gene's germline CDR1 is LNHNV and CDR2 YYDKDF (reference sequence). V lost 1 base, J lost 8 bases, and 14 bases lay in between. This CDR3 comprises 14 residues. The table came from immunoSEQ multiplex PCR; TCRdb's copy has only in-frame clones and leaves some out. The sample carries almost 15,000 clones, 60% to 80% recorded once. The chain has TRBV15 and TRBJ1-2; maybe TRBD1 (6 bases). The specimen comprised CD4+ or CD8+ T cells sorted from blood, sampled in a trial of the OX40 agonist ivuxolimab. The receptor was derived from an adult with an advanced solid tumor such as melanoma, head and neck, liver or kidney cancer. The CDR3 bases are TGTGCCACCAGCAGAGCAGGGGCCCGGGCGGGCTACACCTTC. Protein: CATSRAGARAGYTF.